These T cell receptor beta chains were read from a single sample in a study of cytomegalovirus exposure and HLA in healthy donors. Profiling relied on immunoSEQ multiplex PCR, and the TCRdb table lists in-frame clones only, not all of them. Of 90,000 to 100,000 clones in the sample, approximately 76% were seen once. The material sequenced was PBMCs. The receptors originated from a woman aged 55-75 years in good health and CMV-seropositive. Both conserved end residues are part of each CDR3. The order of the fields is V gene, J gene, clone size, CDR3 protein. Some rows mark clone size as missing; the rest say once, few, many or name a class of expanded clone.

v_gene: TRBV5-4; j_gene: TRBJ2-1; abundance: .; CDR3aa: CASSLEGLAGEAQFF
v_gene: TRBV18; j_gene: TRBJ2-7; abundance: .; CDR3aa: CASSPGPGSYEQYF
v_gene: TRBV27; j_gene: TRBJ1-5; abundance: .; CDR3aa: CASSPGGNSFSNQPQHF
v_gene: TRBV4-1; j_gene: TRBJ2-1; abundance: .; CDR3aa: CASSQLTGARFDKQFF
v_gene: TRBV5-1; j_gene: .; abundance: .; CDR3aa: CASSETTYEQYF
v_gene: TRBV5-1; j_gene: TRBJ1-4; abundance: few; CDR3aa: CASSPGGTTNEKLFF
v_gene: TRBV6-5; j_gene: TRBJ2-5; abundance: .; CDR3aa: CATENGGTQYF
v_gene: TRBV10-3; j_gene: TRBJ2-2; abundance: .; CDR3aa: CAITRGQNTGELFF
v_gene: TRBV30; j_gene: TRBJ1-2; abundance: .; CDR3aa: CAWSRQGDGYTF
v_gene: TRBV27; j_gene: TRBJ2-5; abundance: .; CDR3aa: CASSRGLKQETQYF
v_gene: TRBV7-9; j_gene: TRBJ1-1; abundance: .; CDR3aa: CASRRRQLNTEAFF
v_gene: TRBV29-1; j_gene: TRBJ2-1; abundance: .; CDR3aa: CSAGTSGRAVNEQFF
v_gene: TRBV5-4; j_gene: TRBJ1-2; abundance: .; CDR3aa: CASSRGQGNYGYTF
v_gene: TRBV7-9; j_gene: TRBJ2-2; abundance: .; CDR3aa: CASSIQGWVGELFF
v_gene: TRBV30; j_gene: TRBJ1-3; abundance: .; CDR3aa: CAWSVTSGNTIYF
v_gene: TRBV10-3; j_gene: TRBJ2-1; abundance: .; CDR3aa: CAISESTRGSYNEQFF
v_gene: TRBV28; j_gene: TRBJ1-4; abundance: .; CDR3aa: CASSRQGLGEKLFF
v_gene: TRBV5-1; j_gene: TRBJ1-2; abundance: few; CDR3aa: CASTKRQGANYGYTF
v_gene: TRBV5-4; j_gene: TRBJ2-1; abundance: once; CDR3aa: CASTRQGTNGEQFF
v_gene: TRBV19; j_gene: TRBJ2-6; abundance: .; CDR3aa: CAAGLQGMLAGANVLTF
v_gene: TRBV7-6; j_gene: TRBJ2-7; abundance: .; CDR3aa: CASSPSGLAGGEQYF
v_gene: TRBV28; j_gene: TRBJ2-7; abundance: .; CDR3aa: CASIRGGTSGSTFEQYF
v_gene: TRBV29-1; j_gene: TRBJ2-1; abundance: .; CDR3aa: CSVDPSGRASYNEQFF
v_gene: TRBV15; j_gene: TRBJ2-5; abundance: .; CDR3aa: CATSRGLAGVRETQYF
v_gene: TRBV7-3; j_gene: TRBJ2-5; abundance: .; CDR3aa: CASSSGGQETQYF
v_gene: TRBV28; j_gene: TRBJ1-1; abundance: .; CDR3aa: CASKGGGSNTEAFF
v_gene: TRBV29-1; j_gene: TRBJ2-1; abundance: .; CDR3aa: CSVEDLTGSSYNEQFF
v_gene: TRBV4-1; j_gene: TRBJ2-7; abundance: .; CDR3aa: CASSQDLAGRYEQYF
v_gene: TRBV27; j_gene: TRBJ2-2; abundance: .; CDR3aa: CASSVTGGTGELFF
v_gene: TRBV27; j_gene: TRBJ1-2; abundance: .; CDR3aa: CASTRQGFGYGYTF
v_gene: TRBV6-6; j_gene: TRBJ1-5; abundance: .; CDR3aa: CASSYVQGKRQPQHF
v_gene: TRBV4-1; j_gene: TRBJ2-7; abundance: .; CDR3aa: CASSQLDRAVDEQYF
v_gene: TRBV19; j_gene: TRBJ2-5; abundance: .; CDR3aa: CASSITGVVETQYF
v_gene: TRBV9; j_gene: TRBJ2-2; abundance: .; CDR3aa: CASSVDPYVGAGELFF
v_gene: TRBV19; j_gene: TRBJ2-5; abundance: few; CDR3aa: CASSINKGAQETQYF
v_gene: TRBV23-1; j_gene: TRBJ2-5; abundance: .; CDR3aa: CASSQPLLAGVETQYF
v_gene: TRBV28; j_gene: TRBJ2-1; abundance: once; CDR3aa: CASSPFTGSSYNEQFF
v_gene: TRBV7-9; j_gene: TRBJ1-1; abundance: .; CDR3aa: CASSPQDRIERAFF
v_gene: TRBV2; j_gene: TRBJ2-2; abundance: .; CDR3aa: CASSRLARDAGELFF
v_gene: TRBV27; j_gene: TRBJ2-6; abundance: .; CDR3aa: CASSRPGQYISGANVLTF
v_gene: TRBV5-1; j_gene: TRBJ2-5; abundance: few; CDR3aa: CASSLTGWEQETQYF
v_gene: TRBV20-1; j_gene: TRBJ2-1; abundance: .; CDR3aa: CSADRGNEQFF
v_gene: TRBV6-5; j_gene: TRBJ2-5; abundance: .; CDR3aa: CASSAGREQETQYF
v_gene: TRBV7-2; j_gene: TRBJ1-5; abundance: .; CDR3aa: CASSLAGGQGLNQPQHF
v_gene: TRBV6-1; j_gene: TRBJ2-7; abundance: .; CDR3aa: CAMTGTGHYEQYF
v_gene: TRBV4-1; j_gene: TRBJ1-4; abundance: few; CDR3aa: CASSLGTGGEKLFF
v_gene: TRBV10-3; j_gene: TRBJ2-3; abundance: .; CDR3aa: CAIRAEVDTQYF
v_gene: TRBV5-4; j_gene: TRBJ2-3; abundance: .; CDR3aa: CASSDRLAGGDTQYF
v_gene: TRBV6-5; j_gene: TRBJ1-1; abundance: .; CDR3aa: CASTTPGGNTEAFF
v_gene: TRBV28; j_gene: TRBJ2-2; abundance: .; CDR3aa: CASSLEGGRPAGELFF
v_gene: TRBV6-1; j_gene: TRBJ1-2; abundance: .; CDR3aa: CASSMTGGSGYTF
v_gene: TRBV5-1; j_gene: TRBJ2-3; abundance: .; CDR3aa: CASSFQGQTTDTQYF
v_gene: TRBV25-1; j_gene: TRBJ2-2; abundance: once; CDR3aa: CASNRNTGELFF
v_gene: TRBV5-6; j_gene: TRBJ1-1; abundance: .; CDR3aa: CASSVPQGRDTEAFF
v_gene: TRBV27; j_gene: TRBJ1-3; abundance: .; CDR3aa: CASSLRDGNTIYF
v_gene: TRBV5-1; j_gene: TRBJ2-4; abundance: .; CDR3aa: CASSFGERSGKNIQYF
v_gene: TRBV2; j_gene: TRBJ2-3; abundance: .; CDR3aa: CASSVGGHSTDTQYF